What follows are 14 T cell receptor beta chains derived from one specimen sequenced in a study of T cell responses to AZD1222 COVID-19 vaccine. Generated by immunoSEQ multiplex PCR, the TCRdb table keeps only in-frame clones and is missing some. The sample contains over 50,000 clones, roughly four fifths of which appear only once. The specimen was peripheral blood, collected 28 days after the second AZD1222 dose. The receptors stem from an adult who received the AZD1222 COVID-19 vaccine.

This clone came up once. The chain recombines TRBV6-5 with TRBJ1-5; a weak D match, TRBD1 (6 bases). CDR1 is MNHEY and CDR2 is SVGAGI in the germline V gene. This CDR3 spans 13 amino acids. Trimming took off 5 bases at V and 5 bases at J, with 10 bases between the two ends. The CDR3 bases are TGTGCCAGCAGTCTACAGGGAGATCAGCCCCAGCATTTT. Translation: CASSLQGDQPQHF.

The CDR3, as DNA: TGTGCCAGCAGCTTGGACACCAGGAGTACCGGGGAGCTGTTTTTT. Translation: CASSLDTRSTGELFF. The V gene is TRBV7-2, the J gene TRBJ2-2; TRBD1 might be the D (5 bases). CDR3 length: 15 amino acids. V gave up 3 bases and J gave up 5 bases, with 13 bases separating them. Germline V gene sequence: CDR1 SGHTA, CDR2 FQGNSA.

The gene calls are TRBV28 and TRBJ1-2; no firm D call. CDR1 and CDR2 from the germline V gene are MDHEN and SYDVKM. V was cut by 3 bases and J by 5 bases, with 10 bases left in between. The CDR3 is 13 amino acids. The CDR3 spells CASSLNQGYGYTF. The CDR3 DNA is TGTGCCAGCAGTTTGAATCAAGGGTATGGCTACACCTTC.

The V gene is TRBV28, the J gene TRBJ2-7; possibly TRBD1 for D (6 bases). The CDR3 sequence is 13 residues long. CDR1 is MDHEN, CDR2 SYDVKM, per germline. V was cut by 5 bases and J by 0 bases, with 8 bases left in between. In DNA form, the CDR3 reads TGTGCCAGCAGTACAGGGAGCTCCTACGAGCAGTACTTC. Residues: CASSTGSSYEQYF.

This chain links TRBV28 with TRBJ1-4, with TRBD1 identical over 9 bases. V lost 3 bases and J lost 5; bases outside the gene matches: 4. Germline CDR1 reads MDHEN; CDR2 reads SYDVKM. This CDR3 spans 15 amino acids. In DNA, the CDR3 is TGTGCCAGCAGTTTCCACGGGACAGGGAATGAAAAACTGTTTTTT. Translation gives CASSFHGTGNEKLFF.

The chain combines TRBV28 with TRBJ2-2, with 9 bases that match TRBD2. This CDR3 comprises 17 residues. Trimming at V came to 1 base and at J to 7 bases, leaving 10 bases not matched to a gene. Germline assignment: CDR1 MDHEN and CDR2 SYDVKM. This CDR3 is CASSLFAREGLRGELFF. Written as DNA, the CDR3 is TGTGCCAGCAGTTTATTTGCGCGGGAGGGCCTCCGCGGGGAGCTGTTTTTT.

The chain employs TRBV6-5 and TRBJ2-1, with D maybe TRBD2 (6 bases). Germline V gene data show CDR1 as MNHEY and CDR2 as SVGAGI. This CDR3 region has 13 residues. Trimming cost V 0 bases and J 10 bases, with 10 bases left between them. In nucleotides, the CDR3 is TGTGCCAGCAGTTACTCTACTAGCAGGGAGCAGTTCTTC. Its translation is CASSYSTSREQFF.

This chain uses TRBV1 with TRBJ2-1; the D call of TRBD2 is as the table states it, not checked on the DNA. TRBV1 represents a pseudogene. The CDR3 contains 15 residues. The DNA of the CDR3 is TGCACCAGCAGCCCCCGACTAGCGGGAGGCAATGAGCAGTTCTTC. Translated, it gives CTSSPRLAGGNEQFF.

The CDR3 reads CASSSPRGTGYGYTF. DNA for the CDR3: TGTGCCAGCAGCTCTCCCCGTGGGACAGGCTATGGCTACACCTTC. V gene TRBV5-4 combines with J gene TRBJ1-2, with TRBD1 matching 8 bases. This CDR3 has 15 residues. The germline V gene has CDR1 SGHNT and CDR2 YYREEE (reference sequence). J gave up 4 bases and V 3 bases, and 8 bases lay outside the gene matches.

The chain links TRBV25-1 to TRBJ2-6; possible D gene TRBD1, 5 bases. Germline V gives CDR1 MGHDK, CDR2 SYGVNS. The CDR3 sequence is 16 residues long. With 3 bases removed from V and 0 bases from J, the gap between germline ends came to 9 bases. CDR3 sequence: CASSDAGISGANVLTF. In DNA form, the CDR3 reads TGTGCCAGCAGTGACGCAGGGATCTCTGGGGCCAACGTCCTGACTTTC. Filled out from reference TRBV25-1 and TRBJ2-6, the complete variable domain reads EADIYQTPRYLVIGTGKKITLECSQTMGHDKMYWYQQDPGMELHLIHYSYGVNSTEKGDLSSESTVSRIRTEHFPLTLESARPSHTSQYLCASSDAGISGANVLTFGAGSRLTVL.

The chain recombines TRBV29-1 with TRBJ2-3; the match to TRBD1 covers 7 bases. Losses at the gene ends were 2 bases for V and 5 bases for J; bases not matched to a gene: 1. The CDR3 spans 12 residues. Germline V gene sequence: CDR1 SQVTM, CDR2 ANQGSEA. CDR3 nucleotide sequence: TGCAGCGTTGAACAGGGGGTAGATACGCAGTATTTT. Encoded protein: CSVEQGVDTQYF.

The CDR3: CASSIGSYNEQFF. CDR3 nucleotides: TGTGCCAGTAGTATAGGTTCCTACAATGAGCAGTTCTTC. The rearrangement links TRBV19 to TRBJ2-1, with unresolved D. CDR1 is LNHDA, CDR2 SQIVND, per germline (reference sequence). The ends were cut back, 1 base at V and 1 base at J, with 2 bases in the middle. This CDR3 spans 13 amino acids.

The chain links TRBV19 to TRBJ1-5, with unresolved D. Germline loops: CDR1 LNHDA, CDR2 SQIVND (reference sequence). The CDR3 loop spans 13 amino acids. V lost 5 bases, J lost 0 bases, and 5 bases lay in between. This CDR3 is CASSSVSNQPQHF. CDR3 in DNA: TGTGCCAGTAGTTCCGTTAGCAATCAGCCCCAGCATTTT. Looking up the rest from reference TRBV19 and TRBJ1-5 gives the full variable domain: DGGITQSPKYLFRKEGQNVTLSCEQNLNHDAMYWYRQDPGQGLRLIYYSQIVNDFQKGDIAEGYSVSREKKESFPLTVTSAQKNPTAFYLCASSSVSNQPQHFGDGTRLSIL.

This clone was seen only once. V and J are TRBV19 and TRBJ1-3, with 11 nucleotides matching TRBD1. Trimming cost V 5 bases and J 3 bases; bases outside gene matches: 12. CDR3 length: 18 amino acids. Per the germline V gene, CDR1 is LNHDA and CDR2 is SQIVND (reference sequence). CDR3: CASSPGQGGPLDGNTIYF. CDR3 bases: TGTGCCAGTAGTCCGGGACAGGGGGGACCTCTGGATGGAAACACCATATATTTT. Combining the CDR3 with reference TRBV19 and TRBJ1-3 gives the whole variable domain DGGITQSPKYLFRKEGQNVTLSCEQNLNHDAMYWYRQDPGQGLRLIYYSQIVNDFQKGDIAEGYSVSREKKESFPLTVTSAQKNPTAFYLCASSPGQGGPLDGNTIYFGEGSWLTVV.